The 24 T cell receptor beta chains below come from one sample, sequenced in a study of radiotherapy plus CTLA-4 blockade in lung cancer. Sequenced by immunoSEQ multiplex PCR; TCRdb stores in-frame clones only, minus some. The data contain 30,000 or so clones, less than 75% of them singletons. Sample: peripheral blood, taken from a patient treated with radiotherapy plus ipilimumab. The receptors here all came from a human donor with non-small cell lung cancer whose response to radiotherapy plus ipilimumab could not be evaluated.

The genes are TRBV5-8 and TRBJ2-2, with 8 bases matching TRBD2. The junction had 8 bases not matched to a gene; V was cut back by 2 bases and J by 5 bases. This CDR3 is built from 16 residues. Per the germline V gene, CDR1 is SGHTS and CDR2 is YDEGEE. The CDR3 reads CASSLTGTSGTGELFF. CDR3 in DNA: TGTGCCAGCAGCTTAACCGGGACTAGTGGGACCGGGGAGCTGTTTTTT.

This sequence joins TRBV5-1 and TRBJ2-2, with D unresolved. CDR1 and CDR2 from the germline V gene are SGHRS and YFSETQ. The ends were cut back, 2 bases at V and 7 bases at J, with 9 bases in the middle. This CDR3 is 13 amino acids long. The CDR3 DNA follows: TGCGCCAGCAGCTTAAGAGGAAACGGGGAGCTGTTTTTT. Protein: CASSLRGNGELFF.

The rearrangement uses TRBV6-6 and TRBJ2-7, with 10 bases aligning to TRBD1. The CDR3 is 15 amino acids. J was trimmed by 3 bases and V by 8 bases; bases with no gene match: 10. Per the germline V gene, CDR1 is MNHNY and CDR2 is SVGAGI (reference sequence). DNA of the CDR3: TGTGCCAGCCATAGGGACAGGGGAACTAGCTACGAGCAGTACTTC. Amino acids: CASHRDRGTSYEQYF.

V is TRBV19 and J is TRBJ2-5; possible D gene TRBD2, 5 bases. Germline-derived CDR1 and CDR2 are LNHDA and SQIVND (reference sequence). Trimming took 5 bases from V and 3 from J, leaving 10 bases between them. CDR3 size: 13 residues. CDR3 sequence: CASSADGEETQYF. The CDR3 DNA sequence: TGTGCCAGTAGTGCAGACGGGGAAGAGACCCAGTACTTC.

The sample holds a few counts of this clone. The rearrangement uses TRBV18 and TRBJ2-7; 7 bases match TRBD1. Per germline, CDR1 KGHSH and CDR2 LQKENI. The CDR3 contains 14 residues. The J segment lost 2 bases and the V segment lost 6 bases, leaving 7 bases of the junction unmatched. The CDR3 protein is CASSSGGIPYEQYF. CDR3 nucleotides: TGTGCCAGCTCCTCAGGGGGAATACCCTACGAGCAGTACTTC.

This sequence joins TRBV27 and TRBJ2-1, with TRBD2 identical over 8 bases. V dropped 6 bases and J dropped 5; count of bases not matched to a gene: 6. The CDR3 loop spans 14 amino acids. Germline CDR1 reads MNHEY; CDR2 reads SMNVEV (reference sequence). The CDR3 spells CASSIAGRNNEQFF. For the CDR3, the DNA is TGTGCCAGCAGCATAGCGGGACGGAACAATGAGCAGTTCTTC.

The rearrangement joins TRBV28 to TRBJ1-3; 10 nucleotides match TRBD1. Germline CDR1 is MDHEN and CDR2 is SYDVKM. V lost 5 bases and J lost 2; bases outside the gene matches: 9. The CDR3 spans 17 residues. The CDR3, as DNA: TGTGCCAGCAGTCCCACGACTGGGACAGGGGCTGGAAACACCATATATTTT. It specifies CASSPTTGTGAGNTIYF.

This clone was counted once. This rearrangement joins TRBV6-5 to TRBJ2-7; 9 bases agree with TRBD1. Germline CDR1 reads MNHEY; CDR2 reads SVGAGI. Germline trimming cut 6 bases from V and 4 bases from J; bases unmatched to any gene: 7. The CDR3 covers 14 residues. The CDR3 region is CASRGTGRRYEQYF. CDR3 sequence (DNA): TGTGCCAGCAGAGGGACAGGGAGGCGGTACGAGCAGTACTTC.

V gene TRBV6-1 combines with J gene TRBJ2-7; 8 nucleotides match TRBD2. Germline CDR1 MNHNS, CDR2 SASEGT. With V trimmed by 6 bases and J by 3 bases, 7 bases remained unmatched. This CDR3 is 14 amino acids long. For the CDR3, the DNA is TGTGCCAGCAGCGACGGGACTAGGATCTACGAGCAGTACTTC. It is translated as CASSDGTRIYEQYF.

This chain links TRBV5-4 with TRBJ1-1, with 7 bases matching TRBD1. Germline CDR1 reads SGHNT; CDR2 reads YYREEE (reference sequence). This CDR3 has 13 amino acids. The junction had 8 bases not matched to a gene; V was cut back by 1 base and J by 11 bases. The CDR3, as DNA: TGTGCCAGCAGCTTGTTAGAAGAGGGGGCTGCTTTCTTT. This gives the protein CASSLLEEGAAFF.

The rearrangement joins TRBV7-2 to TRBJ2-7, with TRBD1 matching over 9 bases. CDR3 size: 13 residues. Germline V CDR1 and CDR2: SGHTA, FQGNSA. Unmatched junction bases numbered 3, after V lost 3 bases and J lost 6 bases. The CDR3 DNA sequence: TGTGCCAGCAGCTTGGGACAGGGTCCCGAGCAGTACTTC. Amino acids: CASSLGQGPEQYF.

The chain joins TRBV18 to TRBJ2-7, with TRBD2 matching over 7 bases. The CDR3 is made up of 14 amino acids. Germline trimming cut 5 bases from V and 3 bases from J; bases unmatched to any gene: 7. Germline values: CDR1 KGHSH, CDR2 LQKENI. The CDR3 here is CASSSRLADYEQYF. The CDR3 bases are TGTGCCAGCTCATCCCGCCTAGCGGACTACGAGCAGTACTTC.

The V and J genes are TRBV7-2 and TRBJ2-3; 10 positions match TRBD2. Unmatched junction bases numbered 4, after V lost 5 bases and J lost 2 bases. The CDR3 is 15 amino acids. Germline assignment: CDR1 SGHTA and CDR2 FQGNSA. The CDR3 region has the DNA TGTGCCAGCAGCCTGACTAGCGGGCACACAGATACGCAGTATTTT. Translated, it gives CASSLTSGHTDTQYF.

CDR3 protein: CASSRAGLPQHF. In DNA form, the CDR3 reads TGTGCCAGCAGCCGAGCGGGGTTGCCCCAGCATTTT. The chain carries TRBV5-6 and TRBJ1-5; no definite D call. The germline gives CDR1 SGHDT, CDR2 YYEEEE. The V gene lost 4 bases and the J gene lost 9 bases, with 11 bases spanning the gap. The CDR3 length is 12 residues. Full variable domain (remainder filled in from reference TRBV5-6 and TRBJ1-5): DAGVTQSPTHLIKTRGQQVTLRCSPKSGHDTVSWYQQALGQGPQFIFQYYEEEERQRGNFPDRFSGHQFPNYSSELNVNALLLGDSALYLCASSRAGLPQHFGDGTRLSIL.

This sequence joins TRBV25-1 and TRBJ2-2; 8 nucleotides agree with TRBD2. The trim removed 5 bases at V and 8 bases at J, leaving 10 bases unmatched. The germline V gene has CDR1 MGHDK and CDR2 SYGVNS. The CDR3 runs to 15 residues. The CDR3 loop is CASSFTSGRGGELFF. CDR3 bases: TGTGCCAGCAGTTTTACTAGCGGACGAGGGGGGGAGCTGTTTTTT.

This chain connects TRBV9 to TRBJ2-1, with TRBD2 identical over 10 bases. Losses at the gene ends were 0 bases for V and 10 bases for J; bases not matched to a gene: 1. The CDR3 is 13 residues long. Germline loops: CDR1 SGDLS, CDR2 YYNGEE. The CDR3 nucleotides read TGTGCCAGCAGCGTAGTACTAGCGGGAGAGCAGTTCTTC. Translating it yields CASSVVLAGEQFF. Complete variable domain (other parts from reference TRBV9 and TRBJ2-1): DSGVTQTPKHLITATGQRVTLRCSPRSGDLSVYWYQQSLDQGLQFLIQYYNGEERAKGNILERFSAQQFPDLHSELNLSSLELGDSALYFCASSVVLAGEQFFGPGTRLTVL.

The CDR3 sequence: CASSLFGTGTGELFF. CDR3 DNA: TGTGCCAGCAGCTTGTTCGGGACAGGCACCGGGGAGCTGTTTTTT. The chain has TRBV5-5 and TRBJ2-2; 8 positions agree with TRBD1. This CDR3 has 15 residues. The germline V gene encodes CDR1 SGHKS and CDR2 YYEKEE (reference sequence). Trimming at V came to 1 base and at J to 4 bases, leaving 3 bases not matched to a gene.

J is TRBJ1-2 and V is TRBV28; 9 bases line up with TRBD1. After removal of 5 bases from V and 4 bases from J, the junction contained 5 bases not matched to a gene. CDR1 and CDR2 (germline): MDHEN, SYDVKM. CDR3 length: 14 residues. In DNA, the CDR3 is TGTGCCAGCAGTCCAGGACAGGGGACCTATGGCTACACCTTC. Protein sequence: CASSPGQGTYGYTF.

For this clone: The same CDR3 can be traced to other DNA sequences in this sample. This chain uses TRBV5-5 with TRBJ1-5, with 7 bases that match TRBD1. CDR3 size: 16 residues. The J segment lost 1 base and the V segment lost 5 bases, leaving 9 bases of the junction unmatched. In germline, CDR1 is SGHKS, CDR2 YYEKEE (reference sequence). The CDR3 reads CASSLQGRPSNQPQHF. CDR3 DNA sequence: TGTGCCAGCAGTTTACAGGGGAGACCGAGCAATCAGCCCCAGCATTTT.

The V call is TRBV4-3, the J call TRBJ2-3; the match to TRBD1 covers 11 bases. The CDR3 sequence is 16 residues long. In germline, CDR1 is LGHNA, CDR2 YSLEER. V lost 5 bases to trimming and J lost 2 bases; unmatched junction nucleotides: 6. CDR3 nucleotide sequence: TGCGCCAGCAGCATGGACAGGGGGCCCTCCACAGATACGCAGTATTTT. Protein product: CASSMDRGPSTDTQYF.

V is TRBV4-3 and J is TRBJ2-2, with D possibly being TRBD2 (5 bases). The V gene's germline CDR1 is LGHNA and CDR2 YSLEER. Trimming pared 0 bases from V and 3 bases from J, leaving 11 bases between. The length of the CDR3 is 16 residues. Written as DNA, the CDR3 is TGCGCCAGCAGCCAAGATAGGCTAGCACACACCGGGGAGCTGTTTTTT. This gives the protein CASSQDRLAHTGELFF.

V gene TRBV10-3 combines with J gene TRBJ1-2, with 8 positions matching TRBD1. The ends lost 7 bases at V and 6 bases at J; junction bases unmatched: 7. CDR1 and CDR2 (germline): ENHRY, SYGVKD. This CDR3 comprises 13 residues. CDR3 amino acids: CAITGQGRDGYTF. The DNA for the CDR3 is TGTGCCATCACCGGACAGGGAAGGGATGGCTACACCTTC.

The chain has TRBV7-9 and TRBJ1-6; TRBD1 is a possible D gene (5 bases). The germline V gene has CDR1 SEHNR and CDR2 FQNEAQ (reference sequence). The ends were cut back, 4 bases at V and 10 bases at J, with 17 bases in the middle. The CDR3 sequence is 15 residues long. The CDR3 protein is CASSSPAGTDSPLHF. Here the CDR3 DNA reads TGTGCCAGCAGCTCGCCGGCGGGGACGGACTCACCCCTCCACTTT.

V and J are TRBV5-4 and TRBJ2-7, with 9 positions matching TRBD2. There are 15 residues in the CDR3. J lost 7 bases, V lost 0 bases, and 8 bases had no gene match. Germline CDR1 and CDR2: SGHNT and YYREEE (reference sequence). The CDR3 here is CASSLASGKTREQYF. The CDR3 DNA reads TGTGCCAGCAGCTTGGCTAGCGGGAAAACGAGGGAGCAGTACTTC.